These 23 T cell receptor beta chains share one sample of origin, sequenced in a study of shared clonotypes between healthy human individuals. Using immunoSEQ multiplex PCR, the repertoire was profiled, and TCRdb retains in-frame clones only, with some absent. The sample has some 2.3 million clones; over 90% are singletons. The sequenced sample consisted of naive CD4+ T cells from PBMCs. Documented subset: CD45RA+ positively selected. These receptor sequences come from a man younger than 30 in good health. Some clones in this sample may be carry-over from other donors' samples.

The rearrangement links TRBV28 to TRBJ2-1; 13 bases match TRBD2. The V gene's germline CDR1 is MDHEN and CDR2 SYDVKM. With 9 bases clipped from V and 7 bases from J, the junction kept 12 bases outside the gene matches. The length of the CDR3 is 16 residues. The CDR3 coding sequence is TGTGCCAGTCAGAACGGGGGGACTAGCGGGAAGAATGAGCAGTTCTTC. Translating it yields CASQNGGTSGKNEQFF.

This chain links TRBV11-2 with TRBJ1-2; TRBD1 might be the D (5 bases). Germline V lookup: CDR1 SGHAT, CDR2 FQNNGV. Trimming took 6 bases from V and 6 from J, leaving 17 bases between them. The CDR3 runs to 14 residues. CDR3 nucleotide sequence: TGTGCCAGCAGTTACCGGCCCCGGACACATGGCTACACCTTC. Its protein is CASSYRPRTHGYTF.

On this clone itself: The same CDR3 arises from other DNA sequences in this sample as well. This sequence joins TRBV28 and TRBJ2-2; D perhaps matches TRBD2 (5 bases). The CDR3 is 14 residues long. Germline V CDR1 and CDR2: MDHEN, SYDVKM. Trimming left V 0 bases short and J 3 bases short, with 5 bases between. CDR3 sequence: CASSLWRDTGELFF. In DNA, the CDR3 is TGTGCCAGCAGTTTATGGCGGGACACCGGGGAGCTGTTTTTT.

In regard to this clone: The same CDR3 arises from other DNA sequences in this sample as well. The rearrangement links TRBV29-1 to TRBJ2-3; possible D gene TRBD2, 5 bases. The CDR3 is 13 residues long. Germline CDR1 and CDR2: SQVTM and ANQGSEA. Trimming stripped 2 bases from V and 2 bases from J, with 8 bases between. The CDR3: CSVETGITDTQYF. For the CDR3, the DNA is TGCAGCGTTGAAACGGGGATCACAGATACGCAGTATTTT.

CDR3 region: CASSLRDRTYEQYF. CDR3 DNA sequence: TGCGCCAGCAGCCTCCGGGACAGAACCTACGAGCAGTACTTC. V usage is TRBV4-1 and J usage is TRBJ2-7, with 7 bases that match TRBD1. Unmatched junction bases numbered 5, after V lost 4 bases and J lost 2 bases. CDR1 is MGHRA, CDR2 YSYEKL, per germline. This CDR3 region has 14 residues.

CDR3 sequence: CASSLPARGHEQYF. The CDR3, as DNA: TGTGCCAGCAGTTTACCCGCGAGGGGGCACGAGCAGTACTTC. The genes are TRBV28 and TRBJ2-7; 7 bases fit TRBD1. V shed 2 bases and J 5 bases; nucleotides not matched to a gene: 6. Germline-derived CDR1 and CDR2 are MDHEN and SYDVKM. The CDR3 spans 14 residues.

The chain links TRBV19 to TRBJ1-5; D unclear. CDR1 is LNHDA, CDR2 SQIVND, per germline (reference sequence). This CDR3 is 17 amino acids long. V was clipped by 4 bases and J by 5 bases, with 21 bases between them. CDR3 DNA: TGTGCCAGTAGTACCGGACCCCACCGGGAATACGATCAGCCCCAGCATTTT. It yields the protein CASSTGPHREYDQPQHF.

J is TRBJ2-5 and V is TRBV7-9; 10 bases fit TRBD1. The trim removed 6 bases at V and 5 bases at J, leaving 9 bases unmatched. The germline V gene has CDR1 SEHNR and CDR2 FQNEAQ (reference sequence). CDR3 length: 15 residues. The CDR3 nucleotides read TGTGCCAGCAGTACCGGGACAGGGGAACGGGAGACCCAGTACTTC. Protein product: CASSTGTGERETQYF.

This clone was detected once. The chain uses TRBV28 and TRBJ1-3; D not certain. This CDR3 has 15 residues. Looked up from germline, CDR1 is MDHEN and CDR2 is SYDVKM. V was shortened by 7 bases and J by 0 bases, with 13 bases between the two germline ends. The CDR3 DNA sequence: TGTGCCAGCATGCTGGACGGAATCTCTGGAAACACCATATATTTT. This sequence encodes CASMLDGISGNTIYF.

This rearrangement joins TRBV5-6 to TRBJ2-3, with 8 bases aligning to TRBD2. Germline lookup yields CDR1 SGHDT and CDR2 YYEEEE. The CDR3 has 16 residues. The trim removed 3 bases at V and 4 bases at J, leaving 10 bases unmatched. CDR3 loop: CASSSSLAGRSDTQYF. CDR3 in DNA: TGTGCCAGCAGCTCGTCCTTAGCGGGAAGGTCAGATACGCAGTATTTT.

The chain links TRBV27 to TRBJ2-7; either TRBD1 or TRBD2 may fit D (5 bases each). Germline values: CDR1 MNHEY, CDR2 SMNVEV (reference sequence). V lost 3 bases and J lost 4, with 16 bases in between. The CDR3 is 15 residues long. The DNA for the CDR3 is TGTGCCAGCAGTTTTAGGGCTAGAGGGGTTTACGAGCAGTACTTC. Translation: CASSFRARGVYEQYF.

The chain carries TRBV7-2 and TRBJ2-1, with 13 bases lining up with TRBD2. The V gene end was trimmed by 4 bases and the J gene end by 7 bases; junction bases not matched to a gene: 10. Germline loops: CDR1 SGHTA, CDR2 FQGNSA. CDR3 length: 17 residues. CDR3 nucleotides: TGTGCCAGCAGCTCGACCGGGGGACTAGCGGGAAGGAATGAGCAGTTCTTC. This gives the protein CASSSTGGLAGRNEQFF. Supplemented by reference TRBV7-2 and TRBJ2-1, the full variable domain reads GAGVSQSPSNKVTEKGKDVELRCDPISGHTALYWYRQSLGQGLEFLIYFQGNSAPDKSGLPSDRFSAERTGGSVSTLTIQRTQQEDSAVYLCASSSTGGLAGRNEQFFGPGTRLTVL.

This clone was observed a few times. The chain uses TRBV5-1 and TRBJ1-2; D not resolved. The CDR3 has 15 residues. From germline, CDR1 is SGHRS and CDR2 YFSETQ. V was pared by 2 bases and J by 0 bases, with 11 bases between. The CDR3 sequence: CASSFLAEANYGYTF. CDR3 nucleotide sequence: TGCGCCAGCAGCTTTCTGGCAGAGGCTAACTATGGCTACACCTTC.

This chain links TRBV6-1 with TRBJ2-7; TRBD2 agrees at 7 bases. The CDR3 runs to 14 residues. Germline lookup yields CDR1 MNHNS and CDR2 SASEGT. V trimming: 1 base; J trimming: 3 bases; junction bases outside the gene matches: 3. CDR3 DNA: TGTGCCAGCAGTGAAGGACTAGCTAACTACGAGCAGTACTTC. Protein sequence: CASSEGLANYEQYF.

The chain combines TRBV5-1 with TRBJ2-7; possibly TRBD1 or TRBD2 for D (5 bases each). The CDR3 runs to 15 residues. V shed 4 bases and J shed 9 bases, with 23 bases lying between them. Germline CDR1 is SGHRS and CDR2 is YFSETQ. The CDR3 coding sequence is TGCGCCAGCAGCGAGGGCCCAATTGACCAGGGTGGGCAGTACTTC. Its protein is CASSEGPIDQGGQYF. The whole variable domain, filled in from reference TRBV5-1 and TRBJ2-7, reads KAGVTQTPRYLIKTRGQQVTLSCSPISGHRSVSWYQQTPGQGLQFLFEYFSETQRNKGNFPGRFSGRQFSNSRSEMNVSTLELGDSALYLCASSEGPIDQGGQYFGPGTRLTVT.

The CDR3, as DNA: TGTGCCAGCTCACCGGGACAGGGTGAGCAGCCCCAGCATTTT. Encoded protein: CASSPGQGEQPQHF. The chain is built from TRBV18 and TRBJ1-5; 9 bases fit TRBD1. The CDR3 is made up of 14 amino acids. The J segment lost 7 bases and the V segment lost 3 bases, leaving 4 bases of the junction unmatched. CDR1 is KGHSH and CDR2 is LQKENI in the germline V gene.

The chain uses TRBV10-3 and TRBJ2-1; D possibly corresponds to TRBD1 (5 bases). Deletions cut 4 bases from V and 1 base from J, with 11 bases between. Germline V lookup: CDR1 ENHRY, CDR2 SYGVKD. The CDR3 totals 15 residues. The CDR3 sequence is CAISGGALSYNEQFF. The CDR3 DNA sequence: TGTGCCATCAGTGGTGGGGCTCTTTCCTACAATGAGCAGTTCTTC.

The rearrangement joins TRBV29-1 to TRBJ1-4; D unclear. Trimming took 6 bases from V and 8 from J, leaving 16 bases between them. Germline V gives CDR1 SQVTM, CDR2 ANQGSEA. This CDR3 comprises 13 residues. The CDR3 nucleotides read TGCAGCGTCAAGGAGGAGCCGAGGGAAAAACTGTTTTTT. Its translation is CSVKEEPREKLFF.

The V call is TRBV20-1, the J call TRBJ2-7, with D unclear. V dropped 7 bases and J dropped 2 bases, with 9 bases sitting between them. This CDR3 is built from 11 residues. CDR1 and CDR2 from the germline V gene are DFQATT and SNEGSKA (reference sequence). The CDR3 DNA sequence: TGCAGTGTCCGGGCCGCCTACGAGCAGTACTTC. Amino acids: CSVRAAYEQYF.

This sequence joins TRBV9 and TRBJ2-5, with D possibly matching TRBD2 (6 bases). Per germline, CDR1 SGDLS and CDR2 YYNGEE. V was trimmed by 2 bases and J by 5 bases, leaving 10 bases between them. The CDR3 consists of 13 residues. The CDR3 DNA is TGTGCCAGCAGCGTGCGGGGTTACGAGACCCAGTACTTC. This sequence encodes CASSVRGYETQYF. The entire variable domain, with the rest obtained from reference TRBV9 and TRBJ2-5, is as follows: DSGVTQTPKHLITATGQRVTLRCSPRSGDLSVYWYQQSLDQGLQFLIQYYNGEERAKGNILERFSAQQFPDLHSELNLSSLELGDSALYFCASSVRGYETQYFGPGTRLLVL.

The chain is built from TRBV4-1 and TRBJ2-6, with a weak D call TRBD1 (5 bases). With 9 bases removed from V and 2 bases from J, the gap between germline ends came to 14 bases. Germline V gene sequence: CDR1 MGHRA, CDR2 YSYEKL. This CDR3 contains 15 residues. CDR3: CASRPLGAGANVLTF. The CDR3 DNA reads as TGCGCCAGTAGACCTTTAGGGGCTGGGGCCAACGTCCTGACTTTC.

J is TRBJ2-1 and V is TRBV4-1; D perhaps matches TRBD2 (5 bases). This CDR3 has 16 residues. V lost 2 bases and J 4 bases, leaving 15 bases between the germline ends. The V gene's germline CDR1 is MGHRA and CDR2 YSYEKL. The CDR3 reads CASSQKRASGYNEQFF. In DNA, the CDR3 is TGCGCCAGCAGCCAAAAACGGGCTTCGGGGTACAATGAGCAGTTCTTC.

DNA for the CDR3: TGTGCCACGACAACCGGGGGAAATCAGCCCCAGCATTTT. Amino acid sequence: CATTTGGNQPQHF. V usage is TRBV6-1 and J usage is TRBJ1-5, with D possibly TRBD1 on 5 matching bases. With 10 bases removed from V and 4 bases from J, the gap between germline ends came to 14 bases. The CDR3 covers 13 residues. Germline CDR1 is MNHNS and CDR2 is SASEGT.